This T cell receptor (beta chain) is drawn from a study of cytomegalovirus exposure and HLA in healthy donors. The ends lost 5 bases at V and 4 bases at J; junction bases unmatched: 13. This CDR3 is 18 amino acids long. Germline values: CDR1 SEHNR, CDR2 FQNEAQ (reference sequence). 60 Vbeta and 13 Jbeta primers were used in PCR. The assay was immunoSEQ multiplex PCR, and TCRdb's table has in-frame clones only and misses some. This sample has about 130,000 clones, with roughly 74% found just once. The source material was PBMCs. This chain joins TRBV7-9 and TRBJ2-6; 8 bases match TRBD1. The source is a male donor in good health and CMV-seronegative. The CDR3 loop is CASSLRPGTGTGANVLTF. CDR3 DNA: TGTGCCAGCAGCCTACGTCCCGGGACAGGAACCGGGGCCAACGTCCTGACTTTC.